This passage covers 14 T cell receptor beta chains from one sample sequenced in a study of T cell responses to AZD1222 COVID-19 vaccine. Sequencing used immunoSEQ multiplex PCR; TCRdb keeps in-frame clones, though not all of them. The sample yields 140,000 to 150,000 clones, roughly 87% seen once. Sequenced here: peripheral blood, sampled on day 0 of AZD1222 vaccination. The receptors shown here come from an adult in good health.

This chain connects TRBV18 to TRBJ2-5; D assignment may be TRBD1 or TRBD2 (5 bases each). With 5 bases removed from V and 5 bases from J, the gap between germline ends came to 21 bases. The CDR3 loop spans 16 amino acids. Germline loops: CDR1 KGHSH, CDR2 LQKENI. The CDR3: CASSAPGTVLRETQYF. CDR3 DNA: TGTGCCAGCTCAGCCCCCGGGACGGTACTGCGGGAGACCCAGTACTTC.

J is TRBJ2-7 and V is TRBV9; no firm D call. The V gene lost 0 bases and the J gene lost 1 base, with 8 bases spanning the gap. The CDR3 sequence is 14 residues long. The germline CDR1 and CDR2 sequences are SGDLS and YYNGEE. DNA for the CDR3: TGTGCCAGCAGCGTAGGGCTCCCTTCCTACGAGCAGTACTTC. Translation: CASSVGLPSYEQYF. Full variable domain (remainder filled in from reference TRBV9 and TRBJ2-7): DSGVTQTPKHLITATGQRVTLRCSPRSGDLSVYWYQQSLDQGLQFLIQYYNGEERAKGNILERFSAQQFPDLHSELNLSSLELGDSALYFCASSVGLPSYEQYFGPGTRLTVT.

The J gene is TRBJ2-1, the V gene TRBV29-1; D gene uncertain. The V and J ends lost 5 bases and 3 bases respectively, with 17 bases between them. This CDR3 contains 15 residues. Germline V gene data show CDR1 as SQVTM and CDR2 as ANQGSEA. Here the CDR3 reads CSVSGPAGFYNEQFF. CDR3 bases: TGCAGCGTTTCCGGCCCCGCTGGCTTCTACAATGAGCAGTTCTTC.

The rearrangement links TRBV6-2 or TRBV6-3 to TRBJ2-7; 8 bases agree with TRBD1. CDR3 length: 14 residues. The germline V gene encodes CDR1 MNHEY and CDR2 SVGEGT. V trimming: 6 bases; J trimming: 4 bases; junction bases outside the gene matches: 8. The CDR3 DNA is TGTGCCAGCAGCCACAGGGGGGCCATTTACGAGCAGTACTTC. Encoded protein: CASSHRGAIYEQYF.

The rearrangement joins TRBV5-4 to TRBJ2-1, with 7 bases matching TRBD1. Per germline, CDR1 SGHNT and CDR2 YYREEE (reference sequence). V trimming: 0 bases; J trimming: 4 bases; junction bases outside the gene matches: 4. The CDR3 has 15 residues. The CDR3 reads CASSLDGTDYNEQFF. For the CDR3, the DNA is TGTGCCAGCAGCTTGGATGGGACAGATTACAATGAGCAGTTCTTC.

This chain joins TRBV6-5 and TRBJ1-2; 10 positions match TRBD1. CDR1 and CDR2 (germline): MNHEY, SVGAGI. The CDR3 is 15 amino acids. After removal of 5 bases from V and 4 bases from J, the junction contained 7 bases not matched to a gene. The CDR3 nucleotides are TGTGCCAGCAGTCGGGACAGGGGAATGTCCTATGGCTACACCTTC. This codes for CASSRDRGMSYGYTF.

The rearrangement links TRBV3-1 (or the pseudogene TRBV3-2) to TRBJ2-1, with TRBD2 matching 10 bases. Unmatched junction bases numbered 6, after V lost 4 bases and J lost 3 bases. Germline V gene sequence: CDR1 LGHDT, CDR2 YNNKEL (reference sequence). This CDR3 comprises 16 residues. CDR3 sequence (DNA): TGTGCCAGCAGCCCCCGACTAGCGGGTTTCTACAATGAGCAGTTCTTC. Protein sequence: CASSPRLAGFYNEQFF.

The rearrangement uses TRBV7-2 and TRBJ2-1; 7 bases map to TRBD1. In germline, CDR1 is SGHTA, CDR2 FQGNSA. V gave up 6 bases and J gave up 9 bases; unmatched junction bases: 5. The CDR3 consists of 12 residues. The CDR3 bases are TGTGCCAGCAGTACAACAGGGGTTGAGCAGTTCTTC. Translation: CASSTTGVEQFF.

The chain is built from TRBV4-1 and TRBJ2-7; the D is unclear. From germline, CDR1 is MGHRA and CDR2 YSYEKL. V was cut by 1 base and J by 6 bases, with 16 bases left in between. The CDR3 totals 15 residues. CDR3 bases: TGCGCCAGCAGCCAAGTTACCACTACTCCGCTCGAGCAGTACTTC. Its translation is CASSQVTTTPLEQYF.

This clone has just a few counts. The chain links TRBV9 to TRBJ2-7; a possible D gene is TRBD2 (6 bases). Germline assignment: CDR1 SGDLS and CDR2 YYNGEE. The CDR3 length is 17 residues. Deletions cut 0 bases from V and 0 bases from J, with 16 bases between. This CDR3 is CASSVGSGGALSYEQYF. Here the CDR3 DNA reads TGTGCCAGCAGCGTAGGGTCGGGCGGGGCCCTCTCCTACGAGCAGTACTTC.

The chain joins TRBV27 to TRBJ2-2; 11 bases line up with TRBD2. J lost 5 bases, V lost 10 bases, and 12 bases had no gene match. The CDR3 is 16 amino acids. The germline V gene has CDR1 MNHEY and CDR2 SMNVEV (reference sequence). The CDR3 DNA follows: TGTGCCACCGCCCCGGGACTAGCGGAGGGAACCGGGGAGCTGTTTTTT. Protein sequence: CATAPGLAEGTGELFF.

The chain is built from TRBV5-4 and TRBJ1-4; D gene ambiguous. V lost 0 bases to trimming and J lost 3 bases, with 12 bases between them. The CDR3 spans 16 residues. Germline CDR1 reads SGHNT; CDR2 reads YYREEE (reference sequence). CDR3 in DNA: TGTGCCAGCAGCTTGGGATGGGTCGGGCCTAATGAAAAACTGTTTTTT. It is translated as CASSLGWVGPNEKLFF. Looking up the rest from reference TRBV5-4 and TRBJ1-4 gives the full variable domain: ETGVTQSPTHLIKTRGQQVTLRCSSQSGHNTVSWYQQALGQGPQFIFQYYREEENGRGNFPPRFSGLQFPNYSSELNVNALELDDSALYLCASSLGWVGPNEKLFFGSGTQLSVL.

The chain links TRBV7-9 to TRBJ2-7, with 9 bases matching TRBD2. V shed 1 base, J shed 4 bases, and the junction held 14 bases outside the gene matches. The length of the CDR3 is 18 residues. Germline CDR1 SEHNR, CDR2 FQNEAQ (reference sequence). The CDR3 DNA reads TGTGCCAGCAGCTTAGGGACGTATTCGAGCGGGAGGAGTTACGAGCAGTACTTC. Translating it yields CASSLGTYSSGRSYEQYF.

The CDR3 here is CASSLRRNVWETQYF. The CDR3 DNA follows: TGTGCCAGCAGCCTACGGAGGAATGTATGGGAGACCCAGTACTTC. The chain links TRBV6-2 or TRBV6-3 to TRBJ2-5; possible D gene TRBD2, 5 bases. Germline CDR1 reads MNHEY; CDR2 reads SVGEGT. The CDR3 consists of 15 residues. With 6 bases removed from V and 5 bases from J, the gap between germline ends came to 19 bases.